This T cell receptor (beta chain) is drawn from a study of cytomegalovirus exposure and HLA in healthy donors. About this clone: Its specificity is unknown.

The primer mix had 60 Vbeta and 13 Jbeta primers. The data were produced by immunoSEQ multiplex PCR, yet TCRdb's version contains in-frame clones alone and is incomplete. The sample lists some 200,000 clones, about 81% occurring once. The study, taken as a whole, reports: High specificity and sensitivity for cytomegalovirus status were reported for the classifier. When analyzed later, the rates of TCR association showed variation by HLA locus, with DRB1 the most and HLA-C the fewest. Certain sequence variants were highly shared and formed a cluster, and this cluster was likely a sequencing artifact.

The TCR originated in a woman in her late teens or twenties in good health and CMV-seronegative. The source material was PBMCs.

The CDR3 protein is CASSLGRGETQYF. The CDR3, as DNA: TGTGCCAGCAGTTTAGGCAGGGGAGAGACCCAGTACTTC. This chain connects TRBV27 to TRBJ2-5, with D perhaps matching TRBD1 (6 bases). V was clipped by 2 bases and J by 4 bases, with 8 bases between them. In germline, CDR1 is MNHEY, CDR2 SMNVEV (reference sequence). The CDR3 spans 13 residues.